The next 20 T cell receptor beta chains were all read from a single sample in a study of blood T cell repertoires in COVID-19 (TCRdb year 2020). Receptor amplification or capture employed the immunoSEQ multiplex PCR assay. Not all clones reach the TCRdb copy of this immuneACCESS table, which keeps in-frame sequences only. Checked studies attribute under half of the gap to unresolved V genes and leave the rest unexplained. The sample yields roughly 400,000 clones; roughly 90% were counted once. About 1.5% of the sample is taken by the ten largest. Source material: PBMCs or T cells enriched from blood (not recorded which). These receptors were obtained from a woman aged 18-29 years who had been exposed to COVID-19.

The genes are TRBV29-1 and TRBJ1-3; D gene ambiguous. The CDR3 sequence is 13 residues long. V lost 5 bases, J lost 9 bases, and 17 bases lay in between. CDR1 and CDR2 from the germline V gene are SQVTM and ANQGSEA. CDR3 sequence (DNA): TGCAGCGTTTTATCGGTACCTTTATCCACCATATATTTT. Its protein product is CSVLSVPLSTIYF.

The V and J genes are TRBV7-6 and TRBJ1-5; tentatively, D is TRBD1 (5 bases). The germline V gene encodes CDR1 SGHVS and CDR2 FNYEAQ. Trimming cost V 4 bases and J 4 bases, with 8 bases left between them. CDR3 size: 13 residues. As DNA, the CDR3 is TGTGCCAGCAGCTCACAGGAAAATCAGCCCCAGCATTTT. Its protein product is CASSSQENQPQHF.

The chain couples TRBV6-5 to TRBJ1-2; D remains ambiguous. CDR3 size: 14 residues. CDR1 and CDR2 from the germline V gene are MNHEY and SVGAGI. Trimming cost V 0 bases and J 4 bases, with 9 bases left between them. CDR3 amino acids: CASSYSGQAYGYTF. CDR3 in DNA: TGTGCCAGCAGTTACTCGGGCCAGGCCTATGGCTACACCTTC.

V is TRBV5-8 and J is TRBJ2-1; 11 bases agree with TRBD2. V gave up 0 bases and J gave up 0 bases; unmatched junction bases: 8. Germline V gene data show CDR1 as SGHTS and CDR2 as YDEGEE. The CDR3 extends over 19 amino acids. For the CDR3, the DNA is TGTGCCAGCAGCTTGGCCTGGACTAGCGGGCGTAGCTCCTACAATGAGCAGTTCTTC. Its protein product is CASSLAWTSGRSSYNEQFF.

As for this clone: Sequence at one end of the junction differs from germline and may be a read error. The V gene is TRBV19, the J gene TRBJ2-7, with D possibly being TRBD1 (6 bases). Germline assignment: CDR1 LNHDA and CDR2 SQIVND (reference sequence). The CDR3 length is 15 residues. This CDR3 is CVSRRSGQSSYEQYF. DNA of the CDR3: TGTGTCAGTAGACGCTCTGGACAGAGCTCCTACGAGCAGTACTTC.

CDR3 nucleotides: TGTGCCAGCAGTTTTGGGACAGGAACCTACGAGCAGTACTTC. This sequence encodes CASSFGTGTYEQYF. The V call is TRBV27, the J call TRBJ2-7; 8 positions match TRBD1. Per the germline V gene, CDR1 is MNHEY and CDR2 is SMNVEV (reference sequence). Unmatched junction bases numbered 3, after V lost 3 bases and J lost 2 bases. The CDR3 contains 14 residues.

The chain carries TRBV19 and TRBJ2-1; TRBD2 agrees at 15 bases. With 9 bases clipped from V and 7 bases from J, the junction kept 7 bases outside the gene matches. This CDR3 comprises 15 residues. The germline CDR1 and CDR2 sequences are LNHDA and SQIVND (reference sequence). The CDR3 here is CASRGLAGGRNEQFF. As DNA, the CDR3 is TGTGCCAGCCGCGGACTAGCGGGGGGGCGGAATGAGCAGTTCTTC.

V is TRBV3-1 (or the pseudogene TRBV3-2) and J is TRBJ1-3; D remains ambiguous. The germline gives CDR1 LGHDT, CDR2 YNNKEL (reference sequence). This CDR3 spans 16 amino acids. The V and J ends lost 3 bases and 0 bases respectively, with 12 bases between them. CDR3 sequence: CASSQAQPFSGNTIYF. The CDR3 nucleotides are TGTGCCAGCAGCCAGGCACAGCCTTTCTCTGGAAACACCATATATTTT.

The rearrangement uses TRBV5-6 and TRBJ1-4; D perhaps matches TRBD1 (6 bases). V lost 1 base, J lost 7 bases, and 14 bases lay in between. The CDR3 is 15 residues long. CDR1 is SGHDT, CDR2 YYEEEE, per germline. As DNA, the CDR3 is TGTGCCAGCAGCTTGCCGACAGGACGGTCTGAAAAACTGTTTTTT. This codes for CASSLPTGRSEKLFF.

The chain recombines TRBV16 with TRBJ1-1; D is unresolved. The germline CDR1 and CDR2 sequences are KGHSY and FQNENV. The CDR3 is 14 residues long. Trimming took off 0 bases at V and 1 base at J, with 6 bases between the two ends. CDR3 loop: CASSQSPRNTEAFF. In nucleotides, the CDR3 is TGTGCCAGCAGCCAATCGCCCAGGAACACTGAAGCTTTCTTT.

V and J are TRBV10-2 and TRBJ1-1, with D possibly matching TRBD1 (5 bases). V lost 4 bases and J lost 4, with 10 bases in between. Per germline, CDR1 WSHSY and CDR2 SAAADI. The CDR3 consists of 13 residues. The CDR3 region has the DNA TGCGCCAGCAGTGTGGGGCGGGGCACTGAAGCTTTCTTT. Translating it yields CASSVGRGTEAFF.

The chain carries TRBV4-3 and TRBJ1-6, with a possible D match to TRBD1 (6 bases). The germline CDR1 and CDR2 sequences are LGHNA and YSLEER. This CDR3 has 14 residues. Trimming removed 4 bases at V and 6 bases at J, with 10 bases between. CDR3 amino acids: CASSRDNANSPLHF. The CDR3 DNA is TGCGCCAGCAGCCGGGACAACGCTAATTCACCCCTCCACTTT.

The chain joins TRBV3-1 (or the pseudogene TRBV3-2) to TRBJ2-1; D might be TRBD1 (6 bases). Germline V gives CDR1 LGHDT, CDR2 YNNKEL (reference sequence). The CDR3 totals 14 residues. Trimming took 3 bases from V and 8 from J, leaving 14 bases between them. DNA for the CDR3: TGTGCCAGCAGCCACTTGACAGGAGGCGATGAGCAGTTCTTC. Residues: CASSHLTGGDEQFF.

The chain recombines TRBV24-1 with TRBJ1-3; no clear D gene. Per germline, CDR1 KGHDR and CDR2 SFDVKD. V lost 1 base and J 1 base, leaving 4 bases between the germline ends. The CDR3 runs to 14 residues. The CDR3 loop reads CATSDFGSGNTIYF. CDR3 coding DNA: TGTGCCACCAGTGATTTCGGGTCTGGAAACACCATATATTTT.

The V gene is TRBV5-5, the J gene TRBJ2-5, with 9 positions matching TRBD2. Germline loops: CDR1 SGHKS, CDR2 YYEKEE (reference sequence). The V and J ends lost 4 bases and 1 base, in that order; junction bases with no gene match: 5. The CDR3 totals 15 residues. This chain's CDR3 is CASSATGLAQETQYF. For the CDR3, the DNA is TGTGCCAGCAGCGCTACGGGACTAGCCCAAGAGACCCAGTACTTC.

The rearrangement joins TRBV4-1 to TRBJ2-3; 12 bases are shared with TRBD2. The CDR3 sequence is 17 residues long. The J segment lost 4 bases and the V segment lost 6 bases, leaving 11 bases of the junction unmatched. Looked up from germline, CDR1 is MGHRA and CDR2 is YSYEKL. This CDR3 reads CASRPRLAGDRADTQYF. DNA for the CDR3: TGCGCCAGCAGACCACGACTAGCGGGAGATAGGGCAGATACGCAGTATTTT.

This clone has just one count. The gene calls are TRBV28 and TRBJ1-4; 7 bases align to TRBD1. Germline V gene sequence: CDR1 MDHEN, CDR2 SYDVKM. CDR3 length: 15 amino acids. V lost 2 bases to trimming and J lost 5 bases; unmatched junction nucleotides: 5. CDR3 in DNA: TGTGCCAGCAGTTTAGGGGACAGACGGAATGAAAAACTGTTTTTT. It is translated as CASSLGDRRNEKLFF.

The chain combines TRBV6-5 with TRBJ2-5; 10 bases align to TRBD1. Germline lookup yields CDR1 MNHEY and CDR2 SVGAGI. The CDR3 is 15 amino acids. Trimming took 6 bases from V and 5 from J; bases not matched to a gene: 9. The CDR3 sequence: CASSRLGTGAETQYF. The CDR3 DNA reads TGTGCCAGCAGCCGCCTTGGGACAGGGGCGGAGACCCAGTACTTC.

The sample holds a few counts of this clone. This rearrangement joins TRBV3-1 (or the pseudogene TRBV3-2) to TRBJ1-4; no firm D call. Trimming took 3 bases from V and 8 from J, leaving 19 bases between them. In germline, CDR1 is LGHDT, CDR2 YNNKEL (reference sequence). This CDR3 has 16 residues. The CDR3 region is CASSHLSVPAEEKLFF. CDR3 coding DNA: TGTGCCAGCAGCCATCTGAGTGTGCCGGCGGAGGAAAAACTGTTTTTT.

V usage is TRBV7-2 and J usage is TRBJ2-7; 8 bases line up with TRBD1. The CDR3 spans 15 residues. V was pared by 8 bases and J by 4 bases, with 13 bases of the junction left unmatched. Germline loops: CDR1 SGHTA, CDR2 FQGNSA. The CDR3 loop is CASGVADRGRYEQYF. The DNA for the CDR3 is TGTGCCAGCGGGGTAGCTGACAGGGGACGTTACGAGCAGTACTTC.